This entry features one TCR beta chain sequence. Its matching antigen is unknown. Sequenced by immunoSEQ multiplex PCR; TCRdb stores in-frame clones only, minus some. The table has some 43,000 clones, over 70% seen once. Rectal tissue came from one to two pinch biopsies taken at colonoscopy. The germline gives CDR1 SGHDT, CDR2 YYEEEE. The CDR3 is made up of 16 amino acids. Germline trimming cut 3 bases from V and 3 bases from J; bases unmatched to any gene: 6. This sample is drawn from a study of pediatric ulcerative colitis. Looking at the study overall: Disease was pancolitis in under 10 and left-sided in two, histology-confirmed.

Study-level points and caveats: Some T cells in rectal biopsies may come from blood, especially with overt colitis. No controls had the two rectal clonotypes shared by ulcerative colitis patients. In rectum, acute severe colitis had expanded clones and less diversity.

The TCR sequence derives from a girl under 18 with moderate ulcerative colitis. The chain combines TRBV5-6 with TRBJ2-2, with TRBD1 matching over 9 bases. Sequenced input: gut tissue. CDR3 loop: CASSYLTGGYTGELFF. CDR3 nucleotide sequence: TGTGCCAGCAGCTACCTGACAGGGGGGTACACCGGGGAGCTGTTTTTT.